The clone carrying this T cell receptor (beta chain) came up a few times. TCRdb reprocessed the 5' RACE reads with MiXCR, giving one entry per CDR3 protein. The sample lists about 130,000 distinct CDR3 sequences, about 8.4% seen once, with 30% to 50% in the top ten. The data derive from a study of T cells after yellow fever vaccination. The germline V gene has CDR1 LGHNA and CDR2 YSLEER. The CDR3 contains 15 residues. Losses at the gene ends were 0 bases for V and 7 bases for J; bases not matched to a gene: 4. This clonotype was sampled from a young man who received the YFV17D yellow fever vaccine. The chain is built from TRBV4-3 and TRBJ1-4; 8 positions match TRBD1. The material was CD8+ T cells sorted from PBMCs, obtained on the day of the yellow fever booster vaccination. In nucleotides, the CDR3 is TGCGCCAGCAGCCAAGACCAGGGGGCTTTTGAAAAACTGTTTTTT. It is translated as CASSQDQGAFEKLFF.